The 21 T cell receptor beta chains reported below all come from one sample, sequenced in a study of blood T cells in healthy people across ages. Then a second PCR, running about 7 to 11 cycles, was carried out with a sample-barcoded 5' primer and a J-beta primer mix. TCRdb analysed the 5' RACE reads with MiXCR anew, one entry per CDR3 protein. The table shows hundreds of thousands of distinct CDR3 sequences, with roughly 45% occurring only once. Material: blood. The receptors here all came from a woman aged 55-69 years in good health.

The chain carries TRBV20-1 and TRBJ1-5, with D possibly TRBD1 on 6 matching bases. Germline CDR1 and CDR2: DFQATT and SNEGSKA (reference sequence). V was pared by 5 bases and J by 2 bases, with 19 bases between. The CDR3 totals 16 residues. CDR3 protein: CSALQTGGSGNQPQHF. Here the CDR3 DNA reads TGCAGTGCTCTACAGACAGGAGGGTCAGGCAATCAGCCCCAGCATTTT.

This chain links TRBV5-1 with TRBJ2-5; a possible D gene is TRBD1 (7 bases). V shed 4 bases and J shed 1 base, with 23 bases lying between them. CDR1 is SGHRS, CDR2 YFSETQ, per germline. The CDR3 extends over 18 amino acids. The CDR3 region has the DNA TGCGCCAGCAGCCCCTTGGGACCGACAGGGAGGTCCCAAGAGACCCAGTACTTC. It codes for CASSPLGPTGRSQETQYF.

This clonotype was counted a few times. The chain employs TRBV28 and TRBJ2-7; TRBD1 is a possible D gene (6 bases). Looked up from germline, CDR1 is MDHEN and CDR2 is SYDVKM. Trimming shortened V by 7 bases and J by 0 bases, and 13 bases separated the two germline ends. The length of the CDR3 is 14 residues. CDR3 in amino acids: CASIQGDSSYEQYF. As DNA, the CDR3 is TGTGCCAGCATACAGGGCGATAGCTCCTACGAGCAGTACTTC.

The count of this clonotype is one. Being one base from a much bigger clone, this may be a read error. The chain is built from TRBV29-1 and TRBJ2-5; maybe TRBD1 (5 bases). V shed 7 bases and J shed 1 base, with 13 bases lying between them. The CDR3 is 13 residues long. Germline CDR1 is SQVTM and CDR2 is ANQGSEA. The CDR3: CSGERQPQETQYF. The CDR3 DNA reads as TGCAGCGGCGAGCGACAGCCCCAAGAGACCCAGTACTTC. Together with reference TRBV29-1 and TRBJ2-5, the CDR3 gives the full variable domain: SAVISQKPSRDICQRGTSLTIQCQVDSQVTMMFWYRQQPGQSLTLIATANQGSEATYESGFVIDKFPISRPNLTFSTLTVSNMSPEDSSIYLCSGERQPQETQYFGPGTRLLVL.

The CDR3 nucleotides read TGCGCCAGCAGCGGACAGGGAGGACGGACAGATACGCAGTATTTT. Translation: CASSGQGGRTDTQYF. The chain employs TRBV10-1 and TRBJ2-3; 8 bases agree with TRBD1. CDR3 length: 15 residues. After removal of 6 bases from V and 3 bases from J, the junction contained 8 bases not matched to a gene. Germline V gene sequence: CDR1 WNHNN, CDR2 SYGVQD (reference sequence).

CDR3 residues: CSARVTSGQNIQYF. The DNA for the CDR3 is TGCAGTGCTAGAGTGACTAGCGGACAAAACATTCAGTACTTC. The chain uses TRBV20-1 and TRBJ2-4; 9 positions match TRBD2. V lost 1 base to trimming and J lost 5 bases; unmatched junction nucleotides: 3. Germline V CDR1 and CDR2: DFQATT, SNEGSKA (reference sequence). The CDR3 has 14 residues.

In regard to this clonotype: A much larger clone lies a single base off, so this may be a read error. The chain recombines TRBV12-3 or TRBV12-4 with TRBJ2-7, with D perhaps TRBD1 (6 bases). V shed 5 bases and J shed 0 bases, with 17 bases lying between them. The CDR3 spans 16 residues. CDR3 region: CASSPIRQAFSYEQYF. Written as DNA, the CDR3 is TGTGCCAGCAGTCCCATCAGACAGGCCTTCTCCTACGAGCAGTACTTC.

CDR3 amino acids: CASSHSGTPRELYF. CDR3 sequence (DNA): TGTGCCAGCAGCCACTCGGGGACTCCTCGCGAGCTGTACTTC. This chain joins TRBV3-1 and TRBJ2-4; TRBD2 is a possible D gene (6 bases). With 3 bases removed from V and 15 bases from J, the gap between germline ends came to 21 bases. CDR3 length: 14 residues. The germline gives CDR1 LGHDT, CDR2 YNNKEL (reference sequence).

This clonotype was recorded a few times. The V and J genes are TRBV12-5 and TRBJ2-5, with a weak D call TRBD1 (5 bases). Germline V gene data show CDR1 as LGHNT and CDR2 as FRNRAP. The CDR3 has 14 residues. Trimming took 7 bases from V and 2 from J, leaving 14 bases between them. CDR3 nucleotide sequence: TGTGCTAGTGCCTCTAGACAGACTCAAGAGACCCAGTACTTC. Residues: CASASRQTQETQYF. Full variable domain (rest looked up from reference TRBV12-5 and TRBJ2-5): DARVTQTPRHKVTEMGQEVTMRCQPILGHNTVFWYRQTMMQGLELLAYFRNRAPLDDSGMPKDRFSAEMPDATLATLKIQPSEPRDSAVYFCASASRQTQETQYFGPGTRLLVL.

This clonotype was observed a handful of times. This chain joins TRBV6-5 and TRBJ1-1, with no clear D. Trimming took 7 bases from V and 0 from J, leaving 15 bases between them. The CDR3 consists of 15 residues. In germline, CDR1 is MNHEY, CDR2 SVGAGI. The CDR3: CASTYREGVNTEAFF. In DNA form, the CDR3 reads TGTGCCAGCACCTACCGGGAGGGAGTGAACACTGAAGCTTTCTTT.

The chain is built from TRBV29-1 and TRBJ2-3; D is tentatively TRBD1 or TRBD2 (5 bases each). This CDR3 spans 12 amino acids. Germline V lookup: CDR1 SQVTM, CDR2 ANQGSEA. The ends were cut back, 5 bases at V and 3 bases at J, with 9 bases in the middle. The CDR3 reads CSVWGSTDTQYF. CDR3 in DNA: TGCAGCGTTTGGGGGTCGACAGATACGCAGTATTTT.

A word on this clonotype: An end of the junction does not agree with germline; a read error may underlie this. The chain couples TRBV12-3 or TRBV12-4 to TRBJ1-1; D may be TRBD1 (5 bases). The CDR3 extends over 14 amino acids. CDR3 DNA sequence: TGTGCCGGCAGTTTGATTGGGGGGAACACTGAAGCTTTCTTT. It codes for CAGSLIGGNTEAFF.

The V and J genes are TRBV7-2 and TRBJ2-6; a possible D gene is TRBD1 (6 bases). The V gene lost 5 bases and the J gene lost 0 bases, with 14 bases spanning the gap. The length of the CDR3 is 17 residues. Germline V lookup: CDR1 SGHTA, CDR2 FQGNSA. The CDR3 DNA follows: TGTGCCAGCAGCCCCGGACAGACTTCCTCTGGGGCCAACGTCCTGACTTTC. Translated, it gives CASSPGQTSSGANVLTF.

Comments on this clonotype: A much larger clone is a single base away; this may be a read error. The chain employs TRBV3-1 and TRBJ2-7, with TRBD2 matching 12 bases. The CDR3 consists of 14 residues. The ends lost 4 bases at V and 7 bases at J; junction bases unmatched: 5. Germline V gene data show CDR1 as LGHDT and CDR2 as YNNKEL (reference sequence). This chain's CDR3 is CASSPSGRDNEQYF. The CDR3 region has the DNA TGTGCCAGCAGCCCTAGCGGGAGGGACAATGAGCAGTACTTC.

The genes are TRBV20-1 and TRBJ1-3; possible D gene TRBD1, 5 bases. V gave up 6 bases and J gave up 0 bases, with 15 bases separating them. Germline CDR1 and CDR2: DFQATT and SNEGSKA (reference sequence). CDR3 size: 15 residues. The CDR3, as DNA: TGCAGTGCCCCCCCTGCCACAGGCTCTGGAAACACCATATATTTT. Protein sequence: CSAPPATGSGNTIYF.

The V and J genes are TRBV6-6 and TRBJ2-2; 10 bases are a match to TRBD2. The CDR3 contains 16 residues. J lost 5 bases, V lost 5 bases, and 8 bases had no gene match. From germline, CDR1 is MNHNY and CDR2 SVGAGI (reference sequence). The CDR3 DNA reads as TGTGCCAGCAGTCCCTCACTAGCGGGGAAAACCGGGGAGCTGTTTTTT. Its protein product is CASSPSLAGKTGELFF.

The rearrangement joins TRBV12-3 or TRBV12-4 to TRBJ2-1, with 8 bases aligning to TRBD2. The CDR3 has 15 residues. V shed 6 bases, J shed 3 bases, and the junction held 7 bases outside the gene matches. Here the CDR3 reads CASRKSGSFYNEQFF. The CDR3 DNA reads as TGTGCCAGCAGAAAGAGCGGGAGTTTCTACAATGAGCAGTTCTTC.

This chain joins TRBV29-1 and TRBJ1-2; D is perhaps TRBD1 (5 bases). Per the germline V gene, CDR1 is SQVTM and CDR2 is ANQGSEA. The CDR3 spans 14 residues. V was cut by 3 bases and J by 4 bases, with 15 bases left in between. CDR3 loop: CSVDWRGRGYGYTF. In nucleotides, the CDR3 is TGCAGCGTTGATTGGAGGGGCAGAGGCTATGGCTACACCTTC.

The count of this clonotype is one. V is TRBV20-1 and J is TRBJ1-6; 7 bases are shared with TRBD1. V was pared by 6 bases and J by 9 bases, with 8 bases of the junction left unmatched. This CDR3 comprises 13 residues. Germline CDR1 is DFQATT and CDR2 is SNEGSKA (reference sequence). The CDR3, as DNA: TGCAGTGCCTCGGGACAGAGAAGTTCACCCCTCCACTTT. Translated: CSASGQRSSPLHF.

For the CDR3, the DNA is TGCAGTGCTAGAGCCCCGGGTGGCTCTGGGGCCAACGTCCTGACTTTC. Protein: CSARAPGGSGANVLTF. This chain joins TRBV20-1 and TRBJ2-6; D remains ambiguous. CDR1 DFQATT and CDR2 SNEGSKA come from the germline V gene (reference sequence). V was shortened by 1 base and J by 0 bases, with 10 bases between the two germline ends. This CDR3 is built from 16 residues.

The rearrangement links TRBV20-1 to TRBJ1-6, with D perhaps matching TRBD1 (5 bases). The germline V and J ends were trimmed by 3 bases and 5 bases, with 8 bases remaining between them. The CDR3 consists of 13 residues. The germline V gene has CDR1 DFQATT and CDR2 SNEGSKA (reference sequence). This CDR3 is CSARDINNSPLHF. CDR3 DNA sequence: TGCAGTGCTAGGGACATCAATAATTCACCCCTCCACTTT.